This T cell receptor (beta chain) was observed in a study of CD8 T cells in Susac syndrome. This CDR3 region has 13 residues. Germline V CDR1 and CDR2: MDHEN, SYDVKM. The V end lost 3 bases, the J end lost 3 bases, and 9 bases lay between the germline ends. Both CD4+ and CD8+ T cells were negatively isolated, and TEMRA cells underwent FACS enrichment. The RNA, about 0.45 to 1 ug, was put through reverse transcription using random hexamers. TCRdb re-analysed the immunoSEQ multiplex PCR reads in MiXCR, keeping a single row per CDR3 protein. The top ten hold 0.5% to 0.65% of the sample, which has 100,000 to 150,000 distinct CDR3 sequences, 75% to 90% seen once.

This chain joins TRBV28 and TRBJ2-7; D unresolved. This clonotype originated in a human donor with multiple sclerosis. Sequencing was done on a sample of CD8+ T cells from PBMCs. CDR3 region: CASSFANGYEQYF. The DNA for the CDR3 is TGTGCCAGCAGTTTTGCTAACGGCTACGAGCAGTACTTC.